This TCR beta chain was retrieved from a study of T cells in tuberculosis. Findings and limits, study-wide: Some low-affinity tetramer-binding T cells may be absent from this sample.

The CDR3 length is 13 residues. The V end lost 7 bases, the J end lost 4 bases, and 10 bases lay between the germline ends. Germline CDR1 MDHEN, CDR2 SYDVKM. After thawing and overnight rest, PBMC were stained with GMM-loaded CD1B tetramer, viability dye and anti-CD3 for sorting. The lipid loaded on the CD1B tetramers was C32 glucose monomycolate from Rhodococcus equi. PBMC for tetramer sorting were first depleted of CD14-expressing monocytes. About 100,000 tetramer-negative cells were sorted from each donor. TCRdb's copy holds only in-frame clones and misses some; the assay was immunoSEQ multiplex PCR. The sample holds about 58,000 clones; roughly 87% are singletons and the top ten take about a fifth.

Material for sequencing was CD1b-GMM tetramer-negative cells sorted from PBMCs. The source of this sequence is an adult woman with latent tuberculosis. The chain has TRBV28 and TRBJ1-4; tentative D call: TRBD1 (5 bases). CDR3 in amino acids: CASIGTDNEKLFF. As DNA, the CDR3 is TGTGCCAGCATCGGGACTGATAATGAAAAACTGTTTTTT.